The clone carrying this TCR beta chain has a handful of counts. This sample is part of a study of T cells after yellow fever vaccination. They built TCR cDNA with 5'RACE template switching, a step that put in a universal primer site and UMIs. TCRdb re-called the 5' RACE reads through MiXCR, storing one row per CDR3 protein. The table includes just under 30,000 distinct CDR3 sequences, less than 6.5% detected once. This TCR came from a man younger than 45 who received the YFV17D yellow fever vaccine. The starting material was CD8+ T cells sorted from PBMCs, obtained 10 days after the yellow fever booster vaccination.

Here the CDR3 DNA reads TGCAGCGTTGAAAAGTCCTACAGGGAGGGCGGGGAGCTGTTTTTT. Translating it yields CSVEKSYREGGELFF. This rearrangement joins TRBV29-1 to TRBJ2-2; tentatively, D is TRBD2 (7 bases). The CDR3 has 15 amino acids. V was shortened by 2 bases and J by 7 bases, with 17 bases between the two germline ends. Per the germline V gene, CDR1 is SQVTM and CDR2 is ANQGSEA.